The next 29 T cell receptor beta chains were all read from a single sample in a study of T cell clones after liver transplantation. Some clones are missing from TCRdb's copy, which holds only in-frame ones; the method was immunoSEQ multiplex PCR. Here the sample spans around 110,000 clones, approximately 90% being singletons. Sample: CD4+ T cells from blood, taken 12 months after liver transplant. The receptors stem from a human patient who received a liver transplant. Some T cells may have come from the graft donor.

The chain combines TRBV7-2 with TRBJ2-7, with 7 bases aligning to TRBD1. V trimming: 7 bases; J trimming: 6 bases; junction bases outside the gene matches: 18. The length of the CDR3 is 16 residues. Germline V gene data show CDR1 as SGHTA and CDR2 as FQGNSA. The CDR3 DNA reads TGTGCCAGCACCAAAAAGCCCGGGACAGATCTGAGCGAGCAGTACTTC. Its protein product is CASTKKPGTDLSEQYF.

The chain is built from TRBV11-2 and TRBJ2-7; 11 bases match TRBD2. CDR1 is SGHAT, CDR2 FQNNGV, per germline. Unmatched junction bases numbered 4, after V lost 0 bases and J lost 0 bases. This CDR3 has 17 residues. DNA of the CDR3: TGTGCCAGCAGCTTAGATTCGGGACTAGCGGCCTCCTACGAGCAGTACTTC. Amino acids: CASSLDSGLAASYEQYF.

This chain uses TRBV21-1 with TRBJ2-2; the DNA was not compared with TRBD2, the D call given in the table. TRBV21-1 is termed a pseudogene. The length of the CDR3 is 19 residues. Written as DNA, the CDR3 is TGTGCCAGCAGCTCCCCCGGGACTAGCGGGAGCGAGAACACCGGGGAGCTGTTTTTT. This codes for CASSSPGTSGSENTGELFF.

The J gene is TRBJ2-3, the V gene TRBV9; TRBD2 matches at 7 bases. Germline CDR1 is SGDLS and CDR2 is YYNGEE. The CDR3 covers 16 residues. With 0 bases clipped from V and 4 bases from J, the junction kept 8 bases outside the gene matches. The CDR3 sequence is CASSVDSAGAADTQYF. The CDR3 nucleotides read TGTGCCAGCAGCGTAGACAGCGCGGGAGCGGCAGATACGCAGTATTTT.

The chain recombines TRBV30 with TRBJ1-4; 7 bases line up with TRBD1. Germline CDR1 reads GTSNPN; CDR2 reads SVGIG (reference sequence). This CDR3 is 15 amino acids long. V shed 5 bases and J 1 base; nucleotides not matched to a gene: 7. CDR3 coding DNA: TGTGCCTGGGCTCGAGGGGGCCTAACTAATGAAAAACTGTTTTTT. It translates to CAWARGGLTNEKLFF.

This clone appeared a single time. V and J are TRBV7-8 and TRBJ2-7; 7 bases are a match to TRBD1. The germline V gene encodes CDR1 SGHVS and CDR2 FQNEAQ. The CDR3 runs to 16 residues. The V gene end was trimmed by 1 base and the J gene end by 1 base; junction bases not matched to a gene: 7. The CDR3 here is CASSLVTPGQSYEQYF. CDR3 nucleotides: TGTGCCAGCAGCTTAGTTACTCCGGGACAGTCCTACGAGCAGTACTTC.

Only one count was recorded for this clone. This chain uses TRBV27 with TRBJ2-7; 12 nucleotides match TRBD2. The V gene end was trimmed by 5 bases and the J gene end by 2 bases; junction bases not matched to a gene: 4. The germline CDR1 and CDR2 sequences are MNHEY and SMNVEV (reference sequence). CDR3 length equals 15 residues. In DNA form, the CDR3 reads TGTGCCAGCAGTGCGGCTAGCGGGAGGGCCTACGAGCAGTACTTC. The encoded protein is CASSAASGRAYEQYF.

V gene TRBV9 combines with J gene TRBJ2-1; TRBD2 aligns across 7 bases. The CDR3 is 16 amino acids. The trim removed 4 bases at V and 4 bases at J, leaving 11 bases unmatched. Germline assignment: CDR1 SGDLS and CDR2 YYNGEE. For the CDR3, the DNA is TGTGCCAGCAGCCCCCGGGGGGTAGCCGTTTACAATGAGCAGTTCTTC. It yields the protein CASSPRGVAVYNEQFF. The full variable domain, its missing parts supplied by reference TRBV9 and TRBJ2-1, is DSGVTQTPKHLITATGQRVTLRCSPRSGDLSVYWYQQSLDQGLQFLIQYYNGEERAKGNILERFSAQQFPDLHSELNLSSLELGDSALYFCASSPRGVAVYNEQFFGPGTRLTVL.

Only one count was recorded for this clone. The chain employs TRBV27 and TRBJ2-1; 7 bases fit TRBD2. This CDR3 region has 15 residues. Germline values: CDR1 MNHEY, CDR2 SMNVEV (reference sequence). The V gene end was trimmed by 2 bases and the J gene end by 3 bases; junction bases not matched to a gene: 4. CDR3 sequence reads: CASSLVQRGYNEQFF. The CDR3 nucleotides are TGTGCCAGCAGTTTAGTACAGCGGGGCTACAATGAGCAGTTCTTC.

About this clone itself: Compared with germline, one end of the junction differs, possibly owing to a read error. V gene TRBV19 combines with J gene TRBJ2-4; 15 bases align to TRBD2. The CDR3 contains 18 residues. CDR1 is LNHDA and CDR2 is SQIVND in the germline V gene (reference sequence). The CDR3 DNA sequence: TGTGCCAGTAGTATAGCCTCCGGGACTAGCGGGAGGAAAAGCATTCAGTACTTC. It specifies CASSIASGTSGRKSIQYF.

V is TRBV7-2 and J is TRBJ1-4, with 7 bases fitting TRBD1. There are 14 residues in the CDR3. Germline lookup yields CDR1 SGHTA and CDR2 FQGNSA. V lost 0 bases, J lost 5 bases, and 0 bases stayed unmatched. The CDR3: CASSLARGNEKLFF. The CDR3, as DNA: TGTGCCAGCAGCTTAGCCAGGGGGAATGAAAAACTGTTTTTT.

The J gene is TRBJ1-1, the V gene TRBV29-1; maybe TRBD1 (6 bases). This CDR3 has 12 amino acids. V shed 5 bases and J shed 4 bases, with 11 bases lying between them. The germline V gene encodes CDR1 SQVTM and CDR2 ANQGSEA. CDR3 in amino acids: CSVNRVGTEAFF. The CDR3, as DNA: TGCAGCGTTAACAGGGTTGGCACTGAAGCTTTCTTT.

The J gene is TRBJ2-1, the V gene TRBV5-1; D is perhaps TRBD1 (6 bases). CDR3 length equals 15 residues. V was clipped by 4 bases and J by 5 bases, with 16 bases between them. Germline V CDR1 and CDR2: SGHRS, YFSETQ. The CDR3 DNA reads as TGCGCCAGCAGCCAGGGGTCGGGGTTTAACAATGAGCAGTTCTTC. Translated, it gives CASSQGSGFNNEQFF. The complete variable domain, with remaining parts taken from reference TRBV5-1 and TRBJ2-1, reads KAGVTQTPRYLIKTRGQQVTLSCSPISGHRSVSWYQQTPGQGLQFLFEYFSETQRNKGNFPGRFSGRQFSNSRSEMNVSTLELGDSALYLCASSQGSGFNNEQFFGPGTRLTVL.

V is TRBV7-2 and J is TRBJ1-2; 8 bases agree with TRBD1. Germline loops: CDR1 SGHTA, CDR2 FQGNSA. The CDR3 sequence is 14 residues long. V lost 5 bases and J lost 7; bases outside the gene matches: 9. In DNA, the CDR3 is TGTGCCAGCAGCCCTCTAGCACAGGGGGTTGGCTACACCTTC. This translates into CASSPLAQGVGYTF.

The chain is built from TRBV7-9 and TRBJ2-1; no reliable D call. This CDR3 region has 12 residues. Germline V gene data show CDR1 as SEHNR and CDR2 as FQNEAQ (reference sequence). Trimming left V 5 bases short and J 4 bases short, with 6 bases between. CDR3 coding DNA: TGTGCCAGCAGCCCCCGATACAATGAGCAGTTCTTC. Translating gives CASSPRYNEQFF.

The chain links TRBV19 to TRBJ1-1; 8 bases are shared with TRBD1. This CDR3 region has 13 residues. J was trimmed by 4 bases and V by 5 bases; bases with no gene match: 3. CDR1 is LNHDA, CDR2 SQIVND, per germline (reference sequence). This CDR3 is CASSSQGGTEAFF. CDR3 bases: TGTGCCAGTAGTTCACAGGGGGGCACTGAAGCTTTCTTT.

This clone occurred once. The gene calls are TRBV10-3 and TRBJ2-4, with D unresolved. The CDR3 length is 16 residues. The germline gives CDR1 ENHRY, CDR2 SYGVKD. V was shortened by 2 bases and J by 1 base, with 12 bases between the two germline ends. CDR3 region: CAISEEITAAKNIQYF. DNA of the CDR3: TGTGCCATCAGTGAGGAGATAACAGCGGCCAAAAACATTCAGTACTTC.

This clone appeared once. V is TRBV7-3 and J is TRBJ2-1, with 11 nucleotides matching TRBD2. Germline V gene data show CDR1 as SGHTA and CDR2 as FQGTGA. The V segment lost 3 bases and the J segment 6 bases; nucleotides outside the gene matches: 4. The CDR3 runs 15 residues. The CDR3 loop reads CASSFTSGSPNEQFF. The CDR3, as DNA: TGTGCCAGCAGCTTCACTAGCGGGAGCCCCAATGAGCAGTTCTTC.

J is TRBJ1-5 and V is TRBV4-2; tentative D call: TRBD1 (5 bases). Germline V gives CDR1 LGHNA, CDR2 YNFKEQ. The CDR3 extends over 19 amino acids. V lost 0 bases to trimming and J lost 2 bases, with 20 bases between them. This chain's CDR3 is CASSQDYGREGSRNQPQHF. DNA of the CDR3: TGTGCCAGCAGCCAAGATTATGGGAGGGAGGGGTCTCGCAATCAGCCCCAGCATTTT.

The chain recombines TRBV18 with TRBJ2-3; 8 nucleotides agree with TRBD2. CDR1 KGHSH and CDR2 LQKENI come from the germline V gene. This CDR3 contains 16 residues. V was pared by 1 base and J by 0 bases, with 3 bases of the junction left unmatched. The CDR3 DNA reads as TGTGCCAGCTCACCACTGGGCGGGAGGAGCACAGATACGCAGTATTTT. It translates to CASSPLGGRSTDTQYF.

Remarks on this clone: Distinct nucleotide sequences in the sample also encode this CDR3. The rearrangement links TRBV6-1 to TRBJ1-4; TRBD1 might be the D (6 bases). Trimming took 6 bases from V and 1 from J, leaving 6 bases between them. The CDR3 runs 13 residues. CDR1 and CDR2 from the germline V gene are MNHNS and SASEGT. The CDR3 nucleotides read TGTGCCAGCAGACAGGGAACTAATGAAAAACTGTTTTTT. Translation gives CASRQGTNEKLFF.

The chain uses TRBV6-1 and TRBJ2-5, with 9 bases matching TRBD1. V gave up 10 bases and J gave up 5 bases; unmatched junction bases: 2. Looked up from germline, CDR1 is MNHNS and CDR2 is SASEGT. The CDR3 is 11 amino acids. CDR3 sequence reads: CATGTGETQYF. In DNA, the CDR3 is TGTGCCACCGGGACAGGGGAGACCCAGTACTTC.

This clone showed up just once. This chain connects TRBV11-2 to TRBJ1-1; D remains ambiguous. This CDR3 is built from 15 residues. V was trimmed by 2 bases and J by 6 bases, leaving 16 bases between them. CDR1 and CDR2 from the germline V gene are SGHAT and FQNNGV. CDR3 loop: CASSLRVPLFAEAFF. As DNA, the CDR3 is TGTGCCAGCAGCTTACGGGTACCGCTTTTCGCTGAAGCTTTCTTT.

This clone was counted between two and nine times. Here the CDR3 reads CASSLGRTATYEQYF. Here the CDR3 DNA reads TGCGCCAGCAGCTTGGGAAGGACGGCCACCTACGAGCAGTACTTC. The chain joins TRBV5-1 to TRBJ2-7; D call uncertain. The CDR3 extends over 15 amino acids. Germline V lookup: CDR1 SGHRS, CDR2 YFSETQ. Trimming took off 0 bases at V and 2 bases at J, with 12 bases between the two ends. The full variable domain, rest sourced from reference TRBV5-1 and TRBJ2-7, is KAGVTQTPRYLIKTRGQQVTLSCSPISGHRSVSWYQQTPGQGLQFLFEYFSETQRNKGNFPGRFSGRQFSNSRSEMNVSTLELGDSALYLCASSLGRTATYEQYFGPGTRLTVT.

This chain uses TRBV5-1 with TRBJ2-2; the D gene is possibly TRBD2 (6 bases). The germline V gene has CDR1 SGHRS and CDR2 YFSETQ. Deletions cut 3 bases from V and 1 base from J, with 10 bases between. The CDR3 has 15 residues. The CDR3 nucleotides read TGCGCCAGCAGCTCGGCGGGAATGAACACCGGGGAGCTGTTTTTT. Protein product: CASSSAGMNTGELFF.

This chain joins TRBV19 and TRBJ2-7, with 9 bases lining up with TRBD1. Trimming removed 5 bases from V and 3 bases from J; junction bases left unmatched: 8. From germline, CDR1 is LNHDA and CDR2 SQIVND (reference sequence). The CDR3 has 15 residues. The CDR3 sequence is CASSVTGTGNYEQYF. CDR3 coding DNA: TGTGCCAGTAGTGTCACCGGGACAGGGAACTACGAGCAGTACTTC.

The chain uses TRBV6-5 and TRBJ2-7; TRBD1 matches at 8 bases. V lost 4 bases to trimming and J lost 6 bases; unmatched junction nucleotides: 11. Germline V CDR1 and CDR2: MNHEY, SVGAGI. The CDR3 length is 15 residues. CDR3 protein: CASSFRQGLMGEQYF. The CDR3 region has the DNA TGTGCCAGCAGTTTTCGACAGGGGCTTATGGGCGAGCAGTACTTC.

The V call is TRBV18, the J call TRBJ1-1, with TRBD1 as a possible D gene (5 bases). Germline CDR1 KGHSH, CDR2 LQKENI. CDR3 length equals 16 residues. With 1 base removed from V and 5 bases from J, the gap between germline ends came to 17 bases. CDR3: CASSPRDGASGTEAFF. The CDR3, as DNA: TGTGCCAGCTCACCACGCGATGGGGCATCGGGAACTGAAGCTTTCTTT.

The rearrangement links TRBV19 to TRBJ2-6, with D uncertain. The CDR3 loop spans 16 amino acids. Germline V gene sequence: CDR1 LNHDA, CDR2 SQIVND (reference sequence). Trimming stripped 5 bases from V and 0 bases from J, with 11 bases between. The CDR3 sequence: CASSSAMSSGANVLTF. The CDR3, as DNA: TGTGCCAGTAGTTCTGCTATGTCCTCTGGGGCCAACGTCCTGACTTTC.